There are many counts of the clone carrying this T cell receptor (beta chain). TCRdb re-called the reads through MiXCR, storing one row per CDR3 protein. The sample consists of around 4,300 distinct CDR3 sequences, over 9.5% of them appearing once. This receptor was obtained from a human donor with rheumatoid arthritis. The specimen sequenced was CD4+ T cells from synovial fluid.

CDR3 DNA: TGTGCCAGCAGCGGGGGGGGGGACTGGGATGACAATGAGCAGTTCTTC. Translated, it gives CASSGGGDWDDNEQFF. The V and J genes are TRBV5-6 and TRBJ2-1; 7 bases map to TRBD2. The germline V gene encodes CDR1 SGHDT and CDR2 YYEEEE. This CDR3 contains 16 residues. J was trimmed by 5 bases and V by 4 bases; bases with no gene match: 12.